The rows below give T cell receptor beta chains drawn from one sample of a study of cytomegalovirus exposure and HLA in healthy donors. Here immunoSEQ multiplex PCR was the method, and the copy in TCRdb shows in-frame clones only, minus some. The data show more than 150,000 clones, with about three quarters seen just once and around 1.5% held by the top ten. Sequenced: PBMCs. These receptors were taken from a man aged 18 to 30 in good health and CMV-seronegative. Each CDR3 is given with its conserved first and last residue. A D gene is named only where the DNA matches it firmly.

j_call | d_call | v_call | cdr3_aa
TRBJ2-3 | TRBD2 | TRBV30 | CAWTPASGRADTQYF
TRBJ2-7 | . | TRBV7-9 | CASSPGWSYEQYF
TRBJ2-1 | . | TRBV7-3 | CASSSSSYNEQFF
TRBJ2-1 | TRBD2 | TRBV27 | CASLAGRANGEQFF
TRBJ1-5 | . | TRBV6-1 | CASSGQVHQPQHF
TRBJ1-2 | . | TRBV7-9 | CASSHRGSNYGYTF
TRBJ2-5 | TRBD1 | TRBV19 | CASSTLTGAREETQYF
TRBJ1-2 | TRBD1 | TRBV5-1 | CASSFTTGAEGYTF
TRBJ1-2 | . | TRBV29-1 | CSVVREYGYTF
TRBJ1-1 | TRBD1 | TRBV28 | CASRTGQGEAFF
TRBJ1-1 | TRBD1 | TRBV30 | CAWSVWADRDTYGFF
TRBJ1-5 | . | TRBV7-6 | CASSQPRGQPQHF
TRBJ1-6 | . | TRBV10-1 | CASRTRAGEPYNSPLHF
TRBJ2-1 | TRBD2 | TRBV5-1 | CASSLTQFLAGGLNEQFF
TRBJ1-3 | TRBD1 | TRBV9 | CASSVGQGSGNTIYF
TRBJ1-4 | . | TRBV6-5 | CASRPWGGREKLFF
TRBJ2-7 | . | TRBV28 | CASSLVGSEQYF
TRBJ1-2 | . | TRBV4-1 | CASSQPGIQGYTF
TRBJ2-3 | . | TRBV10-1 | CASSVDSSLSDTQYF
TRBJ1-1 | . | TRBV11-2 | CASSLGVRNTEAFF
TRBJ1-3 | . | TRBV5-1 | CASSNGDYSGNTIYF
TRBJ2-1 | TRBD2 | TRBV9 | CASSVTSGGRNNEQFF
TRBJ2-3 | TRBD2 | TRBV5-1 | CASSSRLAGVSTDTQYF
TRBJ2-3 | TRBD2 | TRBV5-4 | CASSSGRGAWTDTQYF
TRBJ2-7 | TRBD2 | TRBV4-1 | CASSQDWGTTYYEQYF
TRBJ1-3 | . | TRBV30 | CASRGLSGNTIYF
TRBJ2-2 | TRBD2 | TRBV6-4 | CASSDSGLAGAGELFF
TRBJ2-5 | . | TRBV20-1 | CSALISAGQYF
TRBJ1-1 | TRBD1 | TRBV28 | CASRIQGPRGVEAFF
TRBJ2-3 | TRBD2 | TRBV5-1 | CASSLTSGGLDTQYF
TRBJ2-3 | TRBD2 | TRBV19 | CASSIDPPASGAQATQYF
TRBJ2-1 | . | TRBV5-4 | CASSFRLSGTSDNEQFF
TRBJ1-1 | . | TRBV6-1 | CASKRDTMNTEAFF
TRBJ2-5 | . | TRBV18 | CASSPGTLGETQYF
TRBJ2-3 | . | TRBV5-6 | CASSLVAAGRSSTDTQYF
TRBJ1-6 | . | TRBV7-9 | CASSPLLGGSPLHF
TRBJ2-6 | . | TRBV5-1 | CASSLAPGVLPSGANVLTF
. | . | TRBV9 | CASSASGIQTQYF
TRBJ1-1 | TRBD1 | TRBV28 | CASSSSQGGNTEAFF
TRBJ2-1 | . | TRBV7-3 | CASSLRGYNEQFF
TRBJ2-7 | . | TRBV9 | CASSVADSSYEQYF
TRBJ1-1 | . | TRBV29-1 | CSVGKGRDTAAFF
TRBJ2-1 | . | TRBV28 | CASSQGGGNEQFF
TRBJ2-7 | TRBD1 | TRBV2 | CASSVLGTGTFEQYF
TRBJ1-4 | TRBD1 | TRBV15 | CATSRAPTGWGEKLFF
TRBJ1-2 | . | TRBV6-5 | CASSPSDGGYGYTF
TRBJ2-1 | . | TRBV6-4 | CASSERDISYNEQFF
TRBJ2-6 | TRBD1 | TRBV15 | CATSRTGGSGANVLTF
TRBJ2-3 | . | TRBV7-6 | CASSWKAGFTDTQYF
TRBJ2-1 | TRBD2 | TRBV5-1 | CASTLTSGVYNGQFF
TRBJ1-3 | TRBD1 | TRBV18 | CASSPGQISGNTIYF
TRBJ1-5 | TRBD1 | TRBV27 | CASSHGQGADQPQHF
TRBJ1-3 | . | TRBV7-6 | CASSLVTNSGNTIYF
TRBJ2-5 | . | TRBV5-1 | CASRSTETRETQYF